A single sample is the source of the 16 T cell receptor beta chains below, sequenced in a study of T-cell reconstitution after alpha-beta-depleted transplantation in children. This sample's TCRbeta library carried unique molecular identifier barcodes. One entry per CDR3 protein results from TCRdb running MiXCR on the PCR reads. This sample has 250,000 to 400,000 distinct CDR3 sequences, with around 20% found just once. The source was PBMCs, mostly from graft donor cells, collected 180 days after TCRalphabeta/CD19-depleted stem cell transplant. Receptors were obtained from a male patient between 10 and 17 years old who had a stem cell transplant for acute lymphoblastic leukemia, so the T cells may come from the graft donor.

This clonotype turned up a few times. The chain has TRBV6-2 or TRBV6-3 and TRBJ2-2; 8 bases map to TRBD2. The junction had 5 bases not matched to a gene; V was cut back by 2 bases and J by 0 bases. Germline V gene lookup returns CDR1 MNHEY and CDR2 SVGEGT. The CDR3 has 17 residues. As DNA, the CDR3 is TGTGCCAGCAGTTACCCGAGCGGGAGCGCGAACACCGGGGAGCTGTTTTTT. Translating it yields CASSYPSGSANTGELFF.

The CDR3 here is CASSYLWTSGSNEQFF. CDR3 sequence (DNA): TGTGCCAGCAGTTACCTCTGGACTAGCGGGAGTAATGAGCAGTTCTTC. The chain employs TRBV6-5 and TRBJ2-1; 13 nucleotides align to TRBD2. Trimming removed 2 bases from V and 7 bases from J; junction bases left unmatched: 5. Germline CDR1 reads MNHEY; CDR2 reads SVGAGI. This CDR3 is built from 16 residues.

The chain links TRBV20-1 to TRBJ2-7, with a possible D match to TRBD1 (6 bases). Germline CDR1 DFQATT, CDR2 SNEGSKA (reference sequence). The V and J ends lost 3 bases and 5 bases respectively, with 11 bases between them. The CDR3 runs 12 residues. Here the CDR3 reads CSARTGSNEQYF. The CDR3 nucleotides read TGCAGTGCTAGGACAGGTAGCAACGAGCAGTACTTC.

This clonotype appeared a few times. The rearrangement uses TRBV6-5 and TRBJ2-7; TRBD2 is a possible D gene (5 bases). This CDR3 spans 13 amino acids. CDR1 is MNHEY, CDR2 SVGAGI, per germline. Between the trimmed V and J ends, which lost 2 bases and 4 bases, there was a span of 9 bases. The chain's CDR3 is CASSYEGGYEQYF. The CDR3 nucleotides are TGTGCCAGCAGTTACGAGGGCGGTTACGAGCAGTACTTC.

A few counts support this clonotype. J is TRBJ1-2 and V is TRBV2; D remains unclear. This CDR3 is 15 amino acids long. Deletions cut 4 bases from V and 1 base from J, with 13 bases between. Germline CDR1 and CDR2: SNHLY and FYNNEI. This chain's CDR3 is CASSGSATFNYGYTF. The DNA for the CDR3 is TGTGCCAGCAGTGGATCGGCTACCTTTAACTATGGCTACACCTTC.

This chain connects TRBV27 to TRBJ2-3, with TRBD2 matching 10 bases. Germline V CDR1 and CDR2: MNHEY, SMNVEV (reference sequence). This CDR3 spans 17 amino acids. Trimming cost V 2 bases and J 8 bases; bases outside gene matches: 13. The CDR3 reads CASSLRFGLAGDGTQYF. In DNA, the CDR3 is TGTGCCAGCAGTTTAAGGTTCGGTCTAGCGGGAGATGGTACGCAGTATTTT.

This rearrangement joins TRBV7-2 to TRBJ2-1; D is unresolved. The V gene lost 0 bases and the J gene lost 7 bases, with 7 bases spanning the gap. CDR1 SGHTA and CDR2 FQGNSA come from the germline V gene. CDR3 length: 13 amino acids. The CDR3 DNA sequence: TGTGCCAGCAGCTTAGCGCTCAGGAATGAGCAGTTCTTC. Its translation: CASSLALRNEQFF.

The chain has TRBV5-1 and TRBJ2-3; D may be TRBD2 (7 bases). Trimming shortened V by 3 bases and J by 0 bases, and 23 bases separated the two germline ends. Germline CDR1 SGHRS, CDR2 YFSETQ. This CDR3 contains 19 residues. Here the CDR3 reads CASSWGGIQRDTSTDTQYF. The DNA for the CDR3 is TGCGCCAGCAGCTGGGGGGGCATTCAGCGGGACACTAGCACAGATACGCAGTATTTT.

This clonotype turned up a few times. The chain is built from TRBV2 and TRBJ2-5, with D possibly TRBD2 on 5 matching bases. Germline CDR1 reads SNHLY; CDR2 reads FYNNEI. This CDR3 spans 13 amino acids. The V and J ends lost 3 bases and 5 bases respectively, with 10 bases between them. The CDR3 DNA reads TGTGCCAGCAGTGATGAGGGCCAGGAGACCCAGTACTTC. Translated: CASSDEGQETQYF.

The V and J genes are TRBV27 and TRBJ2-7; the match to TRBD2 covers 7 bases. V was clipped by 5 bases and J by 0 bases; unmatched bases: 16. The CDR3 extends over 18 amino acids. Germline V lookup: CDR1 MNHEY, CDR2 SMNVEV (reference sequence). Here the CDR3 reads CASSPIGTISGPSYEQYF. Written as DNA, the CDR3 is TGTGCCAGCAGTCCGATTGGGACTATTAGCGGGCCCTCCTACGAGCAGTACTTC.

This clonotype was found a few times. The chain joins TRBV4-2 to TRBJ2-7; 7 bases agree with TRBD2. The CDR3 contains 15 residues. The V and J ends lost 4 bases and 2 bases, in that order; junction bases with no gene match: 8. The germline CDR1 and CDR2 sequences are LGHNA and YNFKEQ. In nucleotides, the CDR3 is TGTGCCAGCAGCCCACCGGGGGAGGGAGCCTACGAGCAGTACTTC. Its translation: CASSPPGEGAYEQYF.

This clonotype was found many times. The rearrangement uses TRBV10-1 and TRBJ2-7; D gene unclear. The V end was cut by 9 bases, the J end by 5 bases, with 5 bases between. Germline CDR1 and CDR2: WNHNN and SYGVQD (reference sequence). The CDR3 contains 9 residues. The CDR3 DNA sequence: TGCGCCAGGGCGCACGAGCAGTACTTC. It codes for CARAHEQYF.

The chain links TRBV27 to TRBJ2-3, with D perhaps TRBD2 (6 bases). Per the germline V gene, CDR1 is MNHEY and CDR2 is SMNVEV (reference sequence). Trimming shortened V by 6 bases and J by 2 bases, and 12 bases separated the two germline ends. CDR3 length equals 14 residues. CDR3 amino acids: CASSLLAPTDTQYF. The CDR3 DNA reads as TGTGCCAGCAGCCTCCTAGCGCCCACAGATACGCAGTATTTT.

This clonotype was observed a handful of times. CDR3 bases: TGTGCCTGCGGCCGACAGGGCGGGGAGCTGTTTTTT. Its translation is CACGRQGGELFF. The chain couples TRBV27 to TRBJ2-2, with TRBD1 matching over 7 bases. The germline V gene has CDR1 MNHEY and CDR2 SMNVEV (reference sequence). CDR3 length: 12 amino acids. Germline trimming cut 11 bases from V and 7 bases from J; bases unmatched to any gene: 7.

This clonotype was recorded a few times. The chain joins TRBV27 to TRBJ1-1, with D perhaps TRBD1 (6 bases). CDR3 length: 19 amino acids. Trimming took off 3 bases at V and 0 bases at J, with 23 bases between the two ends. Germline V gene lookup returns CDR1 MNHEY and CDR2 SMNVEV (reference sequence). This CDR3 is CASSFGSGALGVVNTEAFF. Written as DNA, the CDR3 is TGTGCCAGCAGTTTTGGGTCGGGGGCCCTAGGGGTAGTGAACACTGAAGCTTTCTTT.

The chain carries TRBV29-1 and TRBJ1-1; D perhaps matches TRBD1 (6 bases). Germline V CDR1 and CDR2: SQVTM, ANQGSEA. V gave up 4 bases and J gave up 10 bases, with 19 bases separating them. The CDR3 runs to 13 residues. The CDR3 sequence is CSVVFGGHGGAFF. Written as DNA, the CDR3 is TGCAGCGTTGTATTTGGGGGCCATGGTGGAGCTTTCTTT.